Presented here are 11 T cell receptor beta chains from one specimen sequenced in a study of cytomegalovirus exposure and HLA in healthy donors. Primers: 60 Vbeta forward and 13 Jbeta reverse. The repertoire was sequenced with immunoSEQ multiplex PCR; TCRdb's copy has only in-frame clones and lacks some. The sample yields under 50,000 clones, of which the top ten take up roughly 17%. Sequenced material: PBMCs. The origin of the receptors is a male donor in good health and CMV-seronegative.

The chain recombines TRBV11-2 with TRBJ2-7; 7 bases are a match to TRBD1. From germline, CDR1 is SGHAT and CDR2 FQNNGV. The CDR3 length is 13 residues. The J segment lost 3 bases and the V segment lost 4 bases, leaving 3 bases of the junction unmatched. The CDR3 region has the DNA TGTGCCAGCAGCTCGGACAGGAACTACGAGCAGTACTTC. The encoded protein is CASSSDRNYEQYF.

The CDR3 region is CASSLLIGGAHEQYF. CDR3 nucleotides: TGTGCCAGCAGCCTCCTTATCGGGGGGGCCCACGAGCAGTACTTC. The chain carries TRBV7-2 and TRBJ2-7, with 8 bases matching TRBD2. The CDR3 is made up of 15 amino acids. CDR1 is SGHTA, CDR2 FQGNSA, per germline. V trimming: 5 bases; J trimming: 5 bases; junction bases outside the gene matches: 11. The whole variable domain, filled in from reference TRBV7-2 and TRBJ2-7, reads GAGVSQSPSNKVTEKGKDVELRCDPISGHTALYWYRQSLGQGLEFLIYFQGNSAPDKSGLPSDRFSAERTGGSVSTLTIQRTQQEDSAVYLCASSLLIGGAHEQYFGPGTRLTVT.

The chain uses TRBV6-5 and TRBJ1-6; 7 nucleotides line up with TRBD1. Unmatched junction bases numbered 10, after V lost 9 bases and J lost 5 bases. In germline, CDR1 is MNHEY, CDR2 SVGAGI. The CDR3 loop spans 15 amino acids. CDR3 in amino acids: CASKKGTVHNSPLHF. CDR3 in DNA: TGTGCCAGTAAGAAAGGGACAGTCCATAATTCACCCCTCCACTTT.

The chain employs TRBV13 and TRBJ1-1, with TRBD1 matching 11 bases. Germline V gives CDR1 PRHDT, CDR2 FYEKMQ (reference sequence). The length of the CDR3 is 14 residues. V trimming: 5 bases; J trimming: 6 bases; junction bases outside the gene matches: 5. Written as DNA, the CDR3 is TGTGCCAGCAGCACACCGGGACAGGGGGCTGAAGCTTTCTTT. Translated, it gives CASSTPGQGAEAFF.

The chain is built from TRBV6-6 and TRBJ2-7; D is uncertain. The V and J ends lost 4 bases and 4 bases respectively, with 5 bases between them. The CDR3 length is 11 residues. The V gene's germline CDR1 is MNHNY and CDR2 SVGAGI (reference sequence). CDR3 bases: TGTGCCAGCAGTTCGACATACGAGCAGTACTTC. Encoded protein: CASSSTYEQYF.

This rearrangement joins TRBV10-2 to TRBJ1-6; 9 bases agree with TRBD1. CDR3 length equals 14 residues. Per germline, CDR1 WSHSY and CDR2 SAAADI. After removal of 4 bases from V and 9 bases from J, the junction contained 4 bases not matched to a gene. CDR3 in DNA: TGCGCCAGCAGTGTAGGGACAGGGCGTTCACCCCTCCACTTT. Encoded protein: CASSVGTGRSPLHF.

The chain links TRBV5-1 to TRBJ2-7, with 11 bases fitting TRBD1. V lost 3 bases to trimming and J lost 3 bases; unmatched junction nucleotides: 5. The CDR3 extends over 15 amino acids. The germline gives CDR1 SGHRS, CDR2 YFSETQ. The CDR3 bases are TGCGCCAGCAGCTGGGGGGACAGGGGGAACTACGAGCAGTACTTC. Amino acid sequence: CASSWGDRGNYEQYF.

The chain is built from TRBV9 and TRBJ1-2, with no clear D. The CDR3 is made up of 12 amino acids. Germline V lookup: CDR1 SGDLS, CDR2 YYNGEE. Trimming took 3 bases from V and 6 from J, leaving 9 bases between them. This CDR3 is CASSARGDGYTF. For the CDR3, the DNA is TGTGCCAGCAGCGCCCGGGGAGATGGCTACACCTTC.

The V gene is TRBV30, the J gene TRBJ1-1; TRBD1 is a possible D gene (6 bases). CDR3 size: 14 residues. CDR1 is GTSNPN and CDR2 is SVGIG in the germline V gene (reference sequence). V dropped 0 bases and J dropped 0 bases, with 8 bases sitting between them. The CDR3 nucleotides read TGTGCCTGGAGTGTACAGGGAATGAACACTGAAGCTTTCTTT. Translated: CAWSVQGMNTEAFF.

The genes are TRBV4-3 and TRBJ1-1; D is possibly TRBD1 (5 bases). The CDR3 has 14 amino acids. With 4 bases removed from V and 3 bases from J, the gap between germline ends came to 12 bases. Germline CDR1 and CDR2: LGHNA and YSLEER. CDR3 DNA: TGCGCCAGCAGCCGGGGGGATCTCGACACTGAAGCTTTCTTT. Translation: CASSRGDLDTEAFF.

The rearrangement joins TRBV4-1 to TRBJ2-2; D uncertain. The CDR3 spans 13 residues. Per germline, CDR1 MGHRA and CDR2 YSYEKL. The V end lost 4 bases, the J end lost 5 bases, and 8 bases lay between the germline ends. CDR3 sequence (DNA): TGCGCCAGCAGCCCCCTTTATACCGGGGAGCTGTTTTTT. The encoded protein is CASSPLYTGELFF.